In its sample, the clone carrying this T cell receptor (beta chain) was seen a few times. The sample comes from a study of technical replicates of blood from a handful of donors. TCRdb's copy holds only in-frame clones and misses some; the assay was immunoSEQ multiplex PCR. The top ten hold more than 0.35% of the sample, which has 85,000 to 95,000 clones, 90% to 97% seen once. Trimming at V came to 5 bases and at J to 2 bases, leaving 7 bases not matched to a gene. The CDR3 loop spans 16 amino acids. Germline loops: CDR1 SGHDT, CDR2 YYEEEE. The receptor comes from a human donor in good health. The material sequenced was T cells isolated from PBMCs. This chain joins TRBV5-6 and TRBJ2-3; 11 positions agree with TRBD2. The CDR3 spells CASRFGLAGYTDTQYF. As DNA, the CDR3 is TGTGCCAGCAGATTTGGACTAGCGGGTTACACAGATACGCAGTATTTT.